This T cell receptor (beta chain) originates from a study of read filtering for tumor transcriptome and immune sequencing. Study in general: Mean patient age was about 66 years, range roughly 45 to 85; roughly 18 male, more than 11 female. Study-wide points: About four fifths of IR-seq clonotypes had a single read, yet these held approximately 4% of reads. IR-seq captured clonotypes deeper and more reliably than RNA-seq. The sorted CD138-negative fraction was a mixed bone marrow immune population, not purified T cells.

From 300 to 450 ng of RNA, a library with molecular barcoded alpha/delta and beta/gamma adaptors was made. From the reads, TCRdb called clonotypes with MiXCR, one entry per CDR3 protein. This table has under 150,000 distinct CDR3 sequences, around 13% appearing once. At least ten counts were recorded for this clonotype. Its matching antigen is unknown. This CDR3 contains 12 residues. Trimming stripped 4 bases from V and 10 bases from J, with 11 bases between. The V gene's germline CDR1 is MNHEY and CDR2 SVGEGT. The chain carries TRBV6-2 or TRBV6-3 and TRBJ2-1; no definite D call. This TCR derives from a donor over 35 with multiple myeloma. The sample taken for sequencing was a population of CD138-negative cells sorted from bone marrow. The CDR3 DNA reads TGTGCCAGCAGTTCAAGGCTAGTGGAGCAGTTCTTC. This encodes CASSSRLVEQFF.